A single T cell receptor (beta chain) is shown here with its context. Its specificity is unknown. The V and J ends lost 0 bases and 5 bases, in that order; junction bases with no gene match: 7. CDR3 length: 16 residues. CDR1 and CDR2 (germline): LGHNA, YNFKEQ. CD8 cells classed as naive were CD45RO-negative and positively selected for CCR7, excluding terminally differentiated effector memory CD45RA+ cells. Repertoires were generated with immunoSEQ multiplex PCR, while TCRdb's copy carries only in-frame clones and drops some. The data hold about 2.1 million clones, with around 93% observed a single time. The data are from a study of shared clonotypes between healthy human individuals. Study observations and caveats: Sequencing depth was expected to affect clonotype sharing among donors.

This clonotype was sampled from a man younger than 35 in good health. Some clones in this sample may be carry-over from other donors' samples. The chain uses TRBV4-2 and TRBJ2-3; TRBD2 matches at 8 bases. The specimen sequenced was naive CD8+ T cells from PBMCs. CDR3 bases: TGTGCCAGCAGCCAAGATCTACGGGAGGGCCAAGATACGCAGTATTTT. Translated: CASSQDLREGQDTQYF.